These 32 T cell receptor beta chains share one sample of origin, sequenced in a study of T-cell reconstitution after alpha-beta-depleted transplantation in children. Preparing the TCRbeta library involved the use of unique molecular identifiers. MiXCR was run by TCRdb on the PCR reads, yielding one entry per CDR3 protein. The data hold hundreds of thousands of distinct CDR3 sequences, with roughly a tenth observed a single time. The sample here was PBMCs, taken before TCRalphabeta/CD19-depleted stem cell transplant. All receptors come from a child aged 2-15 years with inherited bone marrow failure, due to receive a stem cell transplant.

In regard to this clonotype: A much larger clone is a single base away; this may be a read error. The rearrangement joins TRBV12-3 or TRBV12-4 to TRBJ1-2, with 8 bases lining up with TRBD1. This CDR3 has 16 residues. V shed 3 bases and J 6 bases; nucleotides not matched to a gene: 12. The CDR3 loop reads CASSFSTGGGYNGYTF. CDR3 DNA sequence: TGTGCCAGCAGTTTTTCCACAGGGGGAGGCTACAATGGCTACACCTTC.

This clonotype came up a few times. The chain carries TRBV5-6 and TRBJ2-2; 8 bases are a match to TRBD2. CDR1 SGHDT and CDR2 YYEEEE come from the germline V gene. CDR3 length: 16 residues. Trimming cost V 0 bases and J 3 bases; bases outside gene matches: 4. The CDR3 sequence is CASSLVPAGDTGELFF. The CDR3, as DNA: TGTGCCAGCAGCTTGGTTCCAGCGGGAGACACCGGGGAGCTGTTTTTT.

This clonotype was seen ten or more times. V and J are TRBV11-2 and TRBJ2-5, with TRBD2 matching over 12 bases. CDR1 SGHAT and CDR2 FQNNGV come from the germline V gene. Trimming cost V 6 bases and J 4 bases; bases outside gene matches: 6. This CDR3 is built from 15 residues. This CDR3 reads CASRKTSGSGETQYF. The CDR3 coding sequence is TGTGCCAGCAGGAAGACTAGCGGGAGCGGAGAGACCCAGTACTTC.

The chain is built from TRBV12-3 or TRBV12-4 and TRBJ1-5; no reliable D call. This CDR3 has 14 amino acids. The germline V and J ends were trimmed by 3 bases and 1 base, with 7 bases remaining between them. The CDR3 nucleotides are TGTGCCAGCAGTTTGTCGACAAGCAATCAGCCCCAGCATTTT. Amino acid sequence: CASSLSTSNQPQHF.

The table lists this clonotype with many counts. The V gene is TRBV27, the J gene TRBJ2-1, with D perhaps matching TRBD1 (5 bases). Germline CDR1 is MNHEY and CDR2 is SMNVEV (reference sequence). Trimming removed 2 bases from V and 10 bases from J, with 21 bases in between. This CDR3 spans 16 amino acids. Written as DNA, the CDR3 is TGTGCCAGCAGTTTAGGGCTCGGGTGGGGCGCGGAGGAGCAGTTCTTC. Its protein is CASSLGLGWGAEEQFF.

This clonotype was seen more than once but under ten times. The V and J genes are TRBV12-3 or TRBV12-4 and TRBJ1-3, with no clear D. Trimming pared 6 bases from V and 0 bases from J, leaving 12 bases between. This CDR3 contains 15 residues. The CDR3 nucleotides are TGTGCCAGCAGACCTGACCGCAACTCTGGAAACACCATATATTTT. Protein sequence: CASRPDRNSGNTIYF.

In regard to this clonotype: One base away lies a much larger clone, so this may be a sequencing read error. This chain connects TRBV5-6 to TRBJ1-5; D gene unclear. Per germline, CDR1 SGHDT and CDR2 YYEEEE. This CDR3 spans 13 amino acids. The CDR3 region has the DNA TGTGCCAGCAGCTATAAACCTAATCAGCGCCAGCATTTT. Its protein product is CASSYKPNQRQHF.

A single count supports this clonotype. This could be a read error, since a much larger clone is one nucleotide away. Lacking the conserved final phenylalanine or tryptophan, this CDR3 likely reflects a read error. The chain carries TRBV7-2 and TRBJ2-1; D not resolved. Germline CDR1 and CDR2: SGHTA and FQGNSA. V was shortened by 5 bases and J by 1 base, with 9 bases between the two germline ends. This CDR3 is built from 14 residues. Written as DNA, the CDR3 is TGTGCCAGCAGCGTCGCACGGTCCTACAATGAGCAGTTCCTC. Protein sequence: CASSVARSYNEQFL.

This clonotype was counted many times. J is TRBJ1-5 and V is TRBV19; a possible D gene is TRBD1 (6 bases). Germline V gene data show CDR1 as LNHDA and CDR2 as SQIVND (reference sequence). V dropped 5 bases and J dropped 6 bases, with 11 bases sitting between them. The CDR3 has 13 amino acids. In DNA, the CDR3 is TGTGCCAGTAGTCCGGGGGGCTTTCAGCCCCAGCATTTT. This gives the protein CASSPGGFQPQHF.

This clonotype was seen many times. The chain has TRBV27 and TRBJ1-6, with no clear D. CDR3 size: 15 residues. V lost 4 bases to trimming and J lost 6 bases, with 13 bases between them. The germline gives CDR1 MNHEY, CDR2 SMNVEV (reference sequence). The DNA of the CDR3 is TGTGCCAGCAGTTCCGACCTCGCCTTTAATTCACCCCTCCACTTT. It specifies CASSSDLAFNSPLHF.

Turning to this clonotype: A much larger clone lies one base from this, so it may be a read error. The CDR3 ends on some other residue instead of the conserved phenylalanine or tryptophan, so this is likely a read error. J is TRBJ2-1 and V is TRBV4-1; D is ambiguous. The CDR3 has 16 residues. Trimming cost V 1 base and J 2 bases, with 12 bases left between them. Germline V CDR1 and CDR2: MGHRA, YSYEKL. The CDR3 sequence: CASSQGARGPYNEQFI. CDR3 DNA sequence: TGCGCCAGCAGCCAAGGGGCCCGAGGCCCCTACAATGAGCAGTTCATC.

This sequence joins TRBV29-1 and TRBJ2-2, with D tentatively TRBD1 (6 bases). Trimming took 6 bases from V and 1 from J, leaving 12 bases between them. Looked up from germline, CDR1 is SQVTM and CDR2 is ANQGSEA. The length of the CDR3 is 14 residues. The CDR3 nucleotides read TGCAGCGTAGATACCAGGGGGAACACCGGGGAGCTGTTTTTT. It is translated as CSVDTRGNTGELFF.

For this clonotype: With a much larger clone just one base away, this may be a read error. CDR3 region: CASSGCEQYF. CDR3 DNA sequence: TGTGCCAGCAGCGGGTGCGAGCAGTACTTC. The V and J genes are TRBV21-1 and TRBJ2-7. TRBV21-1 counts as a pseudogene. This CDR3 contains 10 residues.

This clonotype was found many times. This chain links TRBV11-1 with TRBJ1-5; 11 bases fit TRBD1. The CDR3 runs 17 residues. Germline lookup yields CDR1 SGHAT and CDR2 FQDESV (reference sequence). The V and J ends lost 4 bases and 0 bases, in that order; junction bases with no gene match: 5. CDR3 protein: CASSWTGGPYSNQPQHF. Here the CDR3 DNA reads TGTGCCAGCAGCTGGACAGGGGGCCCGTATAGCAATCAGCCCCAGCATTTT.

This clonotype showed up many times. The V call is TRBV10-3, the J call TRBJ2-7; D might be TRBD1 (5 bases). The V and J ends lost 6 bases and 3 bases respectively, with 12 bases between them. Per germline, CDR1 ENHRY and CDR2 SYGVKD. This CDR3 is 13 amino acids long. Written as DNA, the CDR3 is TGTGCCATCAGCGGCAGGGAAAACTACGAGCAGTACTTC. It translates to CAISGRENYEQYF.

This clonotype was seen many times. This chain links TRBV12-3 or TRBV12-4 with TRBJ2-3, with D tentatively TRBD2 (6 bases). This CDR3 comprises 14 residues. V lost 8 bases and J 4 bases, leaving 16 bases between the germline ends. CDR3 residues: CASRPLGGSDTQYF. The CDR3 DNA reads TGTGCCAGCCGCCCCCTGGGGGGTTCAGATACGCAGTATTTT.

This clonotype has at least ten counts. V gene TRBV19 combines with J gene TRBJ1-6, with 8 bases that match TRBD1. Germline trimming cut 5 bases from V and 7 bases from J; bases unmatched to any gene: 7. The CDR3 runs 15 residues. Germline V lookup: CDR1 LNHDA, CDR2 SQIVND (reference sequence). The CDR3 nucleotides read TGTGCCAGTAGTGAGATGACAGGGGTCAATTCACCCCTCCACTTT. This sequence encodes CASSEMTGVNSPLHF.

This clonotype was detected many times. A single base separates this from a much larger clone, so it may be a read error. This CDR3 is CASRLNTEAFF. The DNA of the CDR3 is TGTGCCAGCAGGTTGAACACTGAAGCTTTCTTT. The chain has TRBV27 and TRBJ1-1; D not certain. Trimming took off 6 bases at V and 0 bases at J, with 2 bases between the two ends. This CDR3 is 11 amino acids long. From germline, CDR1 is MNHEY and CDR2 SMNVEV (reference sequence).

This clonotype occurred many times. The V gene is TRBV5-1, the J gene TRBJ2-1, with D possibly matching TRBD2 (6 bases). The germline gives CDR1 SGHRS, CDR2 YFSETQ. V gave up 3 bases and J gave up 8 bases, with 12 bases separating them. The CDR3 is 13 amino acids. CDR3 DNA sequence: TGCGCCAGCAGCTCGGGACTGAGGGATGAGCAGTTCTTC. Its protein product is CASSSGLRDEQFF.

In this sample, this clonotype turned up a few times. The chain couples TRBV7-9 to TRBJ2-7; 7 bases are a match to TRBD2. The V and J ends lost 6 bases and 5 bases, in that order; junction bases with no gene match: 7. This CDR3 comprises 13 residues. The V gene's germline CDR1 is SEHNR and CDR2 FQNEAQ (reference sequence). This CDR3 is CASSIGLVDEQYF. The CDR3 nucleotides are TGTGCCAGCAGTATCGGACTAGTTGACGAGCAGTACTTC. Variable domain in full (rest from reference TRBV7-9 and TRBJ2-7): DTGVSQNPRHKITKRGQNVTFRCDPISEHNRLYWYRQTLGQGPEFLTYFQNEAQLEKSRLLSDRFSAERPKGSFSTLEIQRTEQGDSAMYLCASSIGLVDEQYFGPGTRLTVT.

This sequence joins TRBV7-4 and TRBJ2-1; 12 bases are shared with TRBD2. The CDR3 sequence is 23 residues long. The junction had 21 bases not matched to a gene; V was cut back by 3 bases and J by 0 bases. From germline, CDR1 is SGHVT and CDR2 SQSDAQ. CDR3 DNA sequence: TGTGCCAGCAGCTTTTTCGGGGGCAGGGGGTGGCTAGCGGGAGGGGGCTCCTACAATGAGCAGTTCTTC. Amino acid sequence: CASSFFGGRGWLAGGGSYNEQFF. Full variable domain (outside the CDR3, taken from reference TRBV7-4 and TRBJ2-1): GAGVSQSPRYKVAKRGRDVALRCDSISGHVTLYWYRQTLGQGSEVLTYSQSDAQRDKSGRPSGRFSAERPERSVSTLKIQRTEQGDSAVYLCASSFFGGRGWLAGGGSYNEQFFGPGTRLTVL.

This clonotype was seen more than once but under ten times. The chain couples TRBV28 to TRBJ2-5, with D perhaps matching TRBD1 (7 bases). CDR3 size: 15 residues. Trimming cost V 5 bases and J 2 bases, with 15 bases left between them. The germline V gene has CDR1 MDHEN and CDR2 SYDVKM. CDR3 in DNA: TGTGCCAGCAGTCCCCCTTCAGGGGGGCAAGAGACCCAGTACTTC. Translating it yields CASSPPSGGQETQYF.

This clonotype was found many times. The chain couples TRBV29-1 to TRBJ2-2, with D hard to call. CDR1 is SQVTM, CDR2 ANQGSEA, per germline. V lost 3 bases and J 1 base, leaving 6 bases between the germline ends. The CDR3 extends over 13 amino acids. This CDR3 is CSVDGLNTGELFF. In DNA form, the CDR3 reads TGCAGCGTTGACGGGTTGAACACCGGGGAGCTGTTTTTT.

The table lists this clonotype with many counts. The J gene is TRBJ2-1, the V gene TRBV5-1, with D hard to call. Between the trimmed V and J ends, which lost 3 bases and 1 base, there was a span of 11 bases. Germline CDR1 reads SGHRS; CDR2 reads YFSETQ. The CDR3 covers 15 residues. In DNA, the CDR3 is TGCGCCAGCAGCTATACTATAGGGTCCTACAATGAGCAGTTCTTC. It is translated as CASSYTIGSYNEQFF.

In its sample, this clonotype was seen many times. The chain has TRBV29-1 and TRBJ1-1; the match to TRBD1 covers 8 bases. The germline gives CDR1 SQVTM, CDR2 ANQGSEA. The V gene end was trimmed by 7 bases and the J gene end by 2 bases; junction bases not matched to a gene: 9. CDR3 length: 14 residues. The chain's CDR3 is CSAIIRGHNTEAFF. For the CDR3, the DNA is TGCAGCGCCATAATCAGGGGGCACAACACTGAAGCTTTCTTT.

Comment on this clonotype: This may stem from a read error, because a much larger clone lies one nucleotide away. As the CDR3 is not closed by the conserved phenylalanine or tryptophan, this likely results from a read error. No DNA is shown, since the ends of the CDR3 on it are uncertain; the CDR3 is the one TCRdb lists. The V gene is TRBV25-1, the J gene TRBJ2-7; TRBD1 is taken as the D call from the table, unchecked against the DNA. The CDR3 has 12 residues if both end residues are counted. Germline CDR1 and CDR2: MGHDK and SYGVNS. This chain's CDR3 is CASSELKRSPLG.

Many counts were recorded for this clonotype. CDR3 nucleotides: TGTGCCAGCAGCTTAGAGGGGCCCCTAGGAGCTTTCTTT. Translating it yields CASSLEGPLGAFF. The V gene is TRBV7-2, the J gene TRBJ1-1; TRBD1 is a possible D gene (5 bases). Germline CDR1 is SGHTA and CDR2 is FQGNSA. The CDR3 consists of 13 residues. V was cut by 1 base and J by 10 bases, with 13 bases left in between. Using reference TRBV7-2 and TRBJ1-1 for the parts outside the CDR3, the full variable domain is GAGVSQSPSNKVTEKGKDVELRCDPISGHTALYWYRQSLGQGLEFLIYFQGNSAPDKSGLPSDRFSAERTGGSVSTLTIQRTQQEDSAVYLCASSLEGPLGAFFGQGTRLTVV.

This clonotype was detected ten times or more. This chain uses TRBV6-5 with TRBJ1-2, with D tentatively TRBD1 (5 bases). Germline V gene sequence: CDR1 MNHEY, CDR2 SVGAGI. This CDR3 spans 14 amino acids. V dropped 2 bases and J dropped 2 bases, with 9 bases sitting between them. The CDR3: CASSYDSLNYGYTF. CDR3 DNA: TGTGCCAGCAGTTACGACAGCCTCAACTATGGCTACACCTTC.

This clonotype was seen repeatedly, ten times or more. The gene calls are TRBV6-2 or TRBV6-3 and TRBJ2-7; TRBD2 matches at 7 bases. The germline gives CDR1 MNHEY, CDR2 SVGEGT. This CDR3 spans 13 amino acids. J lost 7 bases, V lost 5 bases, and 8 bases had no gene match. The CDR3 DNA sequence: TGTGCCAGCAGTGGGACTAATCCTAGGGAGCAGTACTTC. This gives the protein CASSGTNPREQYF.

The CDR3 reads CASSQVGGAETQYF. CDR3 nucleotide sequence: TGTGCCAGCAGCCAAGTGGGAGGGGCAGAGACCCAGTACTTC. V and J are TRBV3-1 and TRBJ2-5; TRBD2 matches at 7 bases. Germline CDR1 reads LGHDT; CDR2 reads YNNKEL (reference sequence). The length of the CDR3 is 14 residues. Trimming removed 1 base from V and 4 bases from J; junction bases left unmatched: 3.

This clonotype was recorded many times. The CDR3 loop reads CASSLEPSSYEQYF. CDR3 nucleotide sequence: TGTGCCAGCAGCTTGGAGCCTAGCAGCTACGAGCAGTACTTC. The chain uses TRBV5-4 and TRBJ2-7; TRBD2 is a possible D gene (5 bases). Germline V gene lookup returns CDR1 SGHNT and CDR2 YYREEE (reference sequence). Trimming pared 0 bases from V and 3 bases from J, leaving 10 bases between. The CDR3 sequence is 14 residues long.

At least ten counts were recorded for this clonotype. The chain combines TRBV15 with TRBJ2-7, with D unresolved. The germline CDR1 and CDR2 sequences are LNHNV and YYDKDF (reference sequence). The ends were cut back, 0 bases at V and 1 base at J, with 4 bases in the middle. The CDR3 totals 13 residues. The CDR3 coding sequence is TGTGCCACCAGCAGAGACTTGTCCTACGAGCAGTACTTC. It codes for CATSRDLSYEQYF.